A selection of T cell receptor beta chains follows, all from one sample in a study of cytomegalovirus exposure and HLA in healthy donors. Sequencing was performed with immunoSEQ multiplex PCR; in TCRdb, only in-frame clones are kept and a portion is missing. This table has approximately 120,000 clones, over 60% appearing once. The sequencing sample was made of PBMCs. These receptors came from a female donor in good health and CMV-seronegative. Each CDR3 is given with its conserved first and last residue. The order of the fields is clone size, J gene, D gene, V gene, CDR3 DNA, CDR3 protein. D genes are given only for firm matches. Only part of the rows carry a size: once, few, many, or a class if the clone is expanded.

-	TRBJ1-6	-	TRBV2	TGTGCCAGCAGTGGAGAACAGCCGCGCTCACCCCTCCACTTT	CASSGEQPRSPLHF
-	TRBJ1-5	-	TRBV15	TGTGCCACCAGCAGAGATTGGCAGGGCCGAAGCAATCAGCCCCAGCATTTT	CATSRDWQGRSNQPQHF
-	TRBJ1-1	-	TRBV11-2	TGTGCCAGCAGCCCCAGGGTCGACACTGAAGCTTTCTTT	CASSPRVDTEAFF
-	TRBJ2-5	TRBD2	TRBV5-1	TGCGCCAGCAGCTTGTATTCGCTAGCGGGGGGGATAACCCAAGAGACCCAGTACTTC	CASSLYSLAGGITQETQYF
once	TRBJ2-5	-	TRBV4-3	TGCGCCAGCAGCCCGGGGACATCTCAAGAGACCCAGTACTTC	CASSPGTSQETQYF
once	TRBJ2-3	TRBD1	TRBV2	TGTGCCAGCAGTGGGACAGGGGGAACAGATACGCAGTATTTT	CASSGTGGTDTQYF
few	TRBJ1-1	-	TRBV7-9	TGTGCCAGCTACCAGGCGGGGCGGACTGAAGCTTTCTTT	CASYQAGRTEAFF
-	TRBJ1-1	-	TRBV9	TGTGCCAGCAGCGTAGAAGGAGGGAGGGCTTTCTTT	CASSVEGGRAFF
-	TRBJ2-1	-	TRBV18	TGTGCCAGCTCGAGGACGGACTCCACCTACAATGAGCAGTTCTTC	CASSRTDSTYNEQFF
few	TRBJ2-1	-	TRBV7-9	TGTGCCAGCAGCCCGGCGGGAATTGGCAATGAGCAGTTCTTC	CASSPAGIGNEQFF
-	TRBJ2-7	TRBD1	TRBV29-1	TGCAGCGTGCCGGGACAGGGACACTACGAGCAGTACTTC	CSVPGQGHYEQYF
-	TRBJ2-5	TRBD2	TRBV4-2	TGTGCCAGCAGCCAAGACCGCGGGGGCCAAGAGACCCAGTACTTC	CASSQDRGGQETQYF
-	TRBJ2-3	TRBD2	TRBV27	TGTGCCAGCAGTTCCACCTATAATCCCCCGGGGGGAGATACGCAGTATTTT	CASSSTYNPPGGDTQYF
-	TRBJ1-2	TRBD1	TRBV7-2	TGTGCCAGCAGCCCAGACAGGGTACAGGGCTACACCTTC	CASSPDRVQGYTF
-	TRBJ2-7	TRBD1	TRBV2	TGTGCCAGCAGAATAAGTAGGGGGCCCTACGAGCAGTACTTC	CASRISRGPYEQYF
few	TRBJ2-2	-	TRBV9	TGTGCCAGCAGCCCCCGCGGGGCTAGCGCCAACACCGGGGAGCTGTTTTTT	CASSPRGASANTGELFF
once	TRBJ2-7	-	TRBV7-3	TGTGCCAGCAGCCTCGACAGTGGCTACTTC	CASSLDSGYF
-	TRBJ2-3	TRBD1	TRBV5-4	TGTGCCAGCAGCTACGGGACAGGCGGCACAGATACGCAGTATTTT	CASSYGTGGTDTQYF
-	TRBJ2-2	-	TRBV25-1	TGTGCCAGCAGCAACCCCCAGGGGTTGGACACCGGGGAGCTGTTTTTT	CASSNPQGLDTGELFF
-	TRBJ2-1	TRBD1	TRBV29-1	TGCAGCGTTCAACCGCTCAGGGGGCCCGCGAATGAGCAGTTCTTC	CSVQPLRGPANEQFF
-	TRBJ2-2	TRBD1	TRBV9	TGTGCCAGCAGCGTGGGACAGGGGAAGGTCGGGGAGCTGTTTTTT	CASSVGQGKVGELFF
-	TRBJ1-1	TRBD1	TRBV7-9	TGTGCCAGCGACAGGGTTGGGAACACTGAAGCTTTCTTT	CASDRVGNTEAFF
-	TRBJ2-5	-	TRBV9	TGTGCCAGCAGCGCCGGGGTGGGTTTCGAGACCCAGTACTTC	CASSAGVGFETQYF